This TCR beta chain is from a study of molecular identifiers for immune sequencing clone quantification (dated by TCRdb to 2016 to 2019). At the level of the whole study: For a replicate experiment, the RNA from either roughly 18,000 or 92,000 naive CD8 T cells was divided into five aliquots, and four of those aliquots went on to sequencing. This methods study used CD8 T cells to benchmark TCR RNA copy counting and molecular-identifier clustering-based TCR repertoire sequencing (MIDCIRS).

The germline V gene sets CDR1 to SGDLS and CDR2 to YYNGEE. The CDR3 numbers 13 residues from cysteine through phenylalanine. Here the CDR3 DNA is all that survives: 39 bases in frame from base 1. As to this clonotype: Its antigen remains undetermined. This may be a read error, as it is one base from a much larger clone.

Libraries were prepared through PCR. The run used an Illumina HiSeq 4000. Preparation of bulk TCR libraries followed a previously described approach, with the TCR primers listed in Table S5. Total RNA was purified with the Qiagen AllPrep DNA/RNA kit. Reads from multiple sequencing runs of the same library were pooled before analysis. Under the source paper's analysis protocol: Reads were retained only if an exact TCR constant sequence was present, and the retained reads were trimmed to 150 nt and grouped according to their 12-nt molecular barcodes. Reads in each barcode group were sub-clustered using a 15% Levenshtein threshold, and a quality-weighted consensus sequence was built for each RNA molecule. Non-functional sequences were removed, as were lower-count sequences one edit away from another. Based on a fit of two negative binomial distributions, barcode sub-clusters having less than 20% of the maximum read count were discarded. The public sequencing data were trimmed at Q25 with fastp and processed into clonotypes with MiXCR by TCRdb, which kept only in-frame beta chains. CDR3 protein duplicates are merged, each entry listing the most common genes and DNA. The V and J calls, along with clone size, are taken from TCRdb and not from the paper's own processing. A total of some 650,000 distinct CDR3 sequences appear in this sample, just under 20% of them only once. The ten top clones hold 0.85% of the sample.

Libraries of naive CD8 T cells were built from approximately 20,000 to 1,000,000 sorted cells, with 10%, 30% or 50% of the purified RNA used. On a BD FACSAria II, naive CD8 T cells were FACS-sorted as CD8+CD4-CCR7+CD45RA+ and collected into RLT Plus buffer. Detection sensitivity was tested by spiking Jurkat RNA equal to some 10 TCR copies' worth into samples containing roughly 19,000-1,000,000 naive CD8 T cells. CD8 T cells were enriched using RosetteSep CD8+ T Cell Enrichment Cocktail and Ficoll-Paque, and the enriched cells then underwent ACK red cell lysis. Broad study findings and their caveats: The sizes of highly expanded clones could end up underestimated when identical TCR molecules share a barcode. Without barcode sub-clustering, chimeric consensus sequences inflated TCR diversity; chimeras reached as high as 47%. About 3 recovered TCR RNA copies per cell were obtained by modeling, versus roughly 10 by digital PCR, implying a capture efficiency of approximately 27%. Spiked-in Jurkat TCR RNA equal to a single cell's worth was reported to be detectable even within one million naive CD8 T cells. Spiked-in Jurkat TCR RNA (10 copies' worth), which is not part of the donor repertoire, was contained in the naive libraries. Clones above 20 RNA copies held over 99% of molecules in CMV-specific effector cells but under 1% in naive cells.

The TCR originated in a human donor in good health. Some libraries in this study had Jurkat cell RNA spiked in. The chain is made from TRBV9 and TRBJ1-1; the D region possibly corresponds to TRBD1 (5 bases align). The source material was naive CD8+ T cells from blood, with Jurkat cell RNA spiked in. This specimen's cell subset or site label, interpreted: FACS-sorted CD8+CD4-CCR7+CD45RA+ naive T cells. The DNA reads TGTGCCAGCAGCCCTTCAGGGTCCACTGAAGCTCTCTTT. Translated, it gives CASSPSGSTEALF.